This entry lists 31 T cell receptor beta chains sequenced from one sample in a study of neoadjuvant anti-PD-1 for oral cavity cancer. Assay: immunoSEQ multiplex PCR; the TCRdb copy retains only in-frame clones and omits some. This table holds approximately 15,000 clones, roughly 40% found once. Time point of the sample: after neoadjuvant nivolumab, at surgical resection. The material was tumor tissue, obtained after nivolumab (anti-PD-1) treatment. The receptor source for this set is a person between 35 and 79 years old with oral cavity squamous cell carcinoma.

This clone was counted only a few times. This chain joins TRBV4-1 and TRBJ2-1, with unresolved D. CDR3 length equals 14 residues. Germline V lookup: CDR1 MGHRA, CDR2 YSYEKL. The germline V and J ends were trimmed by 3 bases and 4 bases, with 10 bases remaining between them. CDR3 region: CASSHHRAYNEQFF. DNA of the CDR3: TGCGCCAGCAGCCACCACCGGGCATACAATGAGCAGTTCTTC.

This clone came up a few times. This chain uses TRBV4-2 with TRBJ2-3, with 8 bases matching TRBD2. CDR1 and CDR2 from the germline V gene are LGHNA and YNFKEQ. This CDR3 contains 14 residues. Germline trimming cut 1 base from V and 6 bases from J; bases unmatched to any gene: 3. In DNA, the CDR3 is TGTGCCAGCAGCCAAGCGGGGGGGGAGGATACGCAGTATTTT. It specifies CASSQAGGEDTQYF.

This clone was observed a handful of times. The chain recombines TRBV7-8 with TRBJ1-1; D is possibly TRBD1 (6 bases). The CDR3 spans 16 residues. Germline-derived CDR1 and CDR2 are SGHVS and FQNEAQ. V lost 5 bases to trimming and J lost 1 base, with 17 bases between them. The CDR3 nucleotides read TGTGCCAGCAGCGGTAAACCGGGACAACAGAACACTGAAGCTTTCTTT. This encodes CASSGKPGQQNTEAFF.

This clone was counted ten times or more. The chain has TRBV10-3 and TRBJ1-6; D gene unclear. V was cut by 5 bases and J by 1 base, with 15 bases left in between. This CDR3 has 17 amino acids. The germline V gene encodes CDR1 ENHRY and CDR2 SYGVKD. The CDR3 is CAISRGPSGSYNSPLHF. DNA for the CDR3: TGTGCCATCAGTCGAGGGCCCTCGGGGTCCTATAATTCACCCCTCCACTTT.

This clone occurred a few times. V usage is TRBV7-7 and J usage is TRBJ2-3; maybe TRBD1 (5 bases). The ends were cut back, 5 bases at V and 1 base at J, with 13 bases in the middle. This CDR3 is 15 amino acids long. CDR1 is SSHAT and CDR2 is FNYEAQ in the germline V gene (reference sequence). CDR3 nucleotide sequence: TGTGCCAGCAGCCAAGGGGTTGGCCGCACAGATACGCAGTATTTT. Amino acids: CASSQGVGRTDTQYF.

The chain uses TRBV27 and TRBJ2-7; 10 bases match TRBD1. The CDR3 consists of 15 residues. The ends lost 8 bases at V and 0 bases at J; junction bases unmatched: 7. Germline V gives CDR1 MNHEY, CDR2 SMNVEV (reference sequence). This CDR3 reads CASGKTGGVSYEQYF. In DNA, the CDR3 is TGTGCCAGCGGAAAGACAGGGGGCGTCTCCTACGAGCAGTACTTC.

The V call is TRBV5-6, the J call TRBJ1-2, with 7 bases lining up with TRBD1. CDR1 is SGHDT, CDR2 YYEEEE, per germline. The CDR3 is 15 residues long. V trimming: 4 bases; J trimming: 4 bases; junction bases outside the gene matches: 10. CDR3 protein: CASSVDLTGRYGYTF. DNA for the CDR3: TGTGCCAGCAGCGTAGACCTGACAGGGCGCTATGGCTACACCTTC.

V and J are TRBV5-5 and TRBJ2-5; the D gene is possibly TRBD2 (6 bases). The CDR3 consists of 12 residues. Germline V gene data show CDR1 as SGHKS and CDR2 as YYEKEE (reference sequence). This CDR3 is CAGAWGGETQYF. For the CDR3, the DNA is TGTGCGGGCGCCTGGGGAGGCGAGACCCAGTACTTC.

This clone was counted only a few times. The chain has TRBV2 and TRBJ1-2, with 7 bases lining up with TRBD1. Germline CDR1 is SNHLY and CDR2 is FYNNEI. V was clipped by 7 bases and J by 9 bases; unmatched bases: 11. The CDR3 consists of 13 residues. The CDR3 is CASIRTGVMSYTF. In DNA form, the CDR3 reads TGTGCCAGCATTAGGACAGGCGTGATGAGCTACACCTTC.

V is TRBV19 and J is TRBJ1-4; 7 bases are shared with TRBD1. Losses at the gene ends were 6 bases for V and 7 bases for J; bases not matched to a gene: 5. Germline loops: CDR1 LNHDA, CDR2 SQIVND (reference sequence). The CDR3 consists of 13 residues. CDR3 region: CASSPRDSEKLFF. The CDR3 region has the DNA TGTGCCAGTAGCCCTCGGGACAGTGAAAAACTGTTTTTT. The whole variable domain, remainder taken from reference TRBV19 and TRBJ1-4, is DGGITQSPKYLFRKEGQNVTLSCEQNLNHDAMYWYRQDPGQGLRLIYYSQIVNDFQKGDIAEGYSVSREKKESFPLTVTSAQKNPTAFYLCASSPRDSEKLFFGSGTQLSVL.

This CDR3 is CASSLRQLSSGNTIYF. The CDR3 DNA is TGTGCCAGCAGCTTGCGACAGCTTAGCTCTGGAAACACCATATATTTT. The V and J genes are TRBV7-2 and TRBJ1-3; tentative D call: TRBD1 (5 bases). The CDR3 length is 16 residues. Trimming cost V 3 bases and J 0 bases, with 12 bases left between them. Germline loops: CDR1 SGHTA, CDR2 FQGNSA.

Only one count was recorded for this clone. The chain couples TRBV11-2 to TRBJ2-7; 7 bases match TRBD2. V lost 6 bases to trimming and J lost 2 bases; unmatched junction nucleotides: 10. There are 15 residues in the CDR3. Germline V lookup: CDR1 SGHAT, CDR2 FQNNGV. Written as DNA, the CDR3 is TGTGCCAGCAGGGTGGGAGGGGCTAGGGCCTACGAGCAGTACTTC. It is translated as CASRVGGARAYEQYF.

This clone was seen more than once but under ten times. V is TRBV7-9 and J is TRBJ2-5, with TRBD1 as a possible D gene (5 bases). Germline V gene lookup returns CDR1 SEHNR and CDR2 FQNEAQ (reference sequence). The CDR3 consists of 14 residues. The germline V and J ends were trimmed by 1 base and 4 bases, with 10 bases remaining between them. For the CDR3, the DNA is TGTGCCAGCAGCTTAGAACCAGGGTTAGAGACCCAGTACTTC. Translated: CASSLEPGLETQYF.

J is TRBJ2-5 and V is TRBV6-6; 14 nucleotides align to TRBD2. V was pared by 6 bases and J by 10 bases, with 7 bases of the junction left unmatched. The CDR3 spans 14 residues. The germline V gene encodes CDR1 MNHNY and CDR2 SVGAGI (reference sequence). CDR3 DNA: TGTGCCAGCAGCAGACTAGCGGGGGGGGAGGGCCAGTACTTC. It translates to CASSRLAGGEGQYF.

This clone has ten or more counts. The chain is built from TRBV4-1 and TRBJ1-2, with a possible D match to TRBD1 (6 bases). V lost 0 bases and J lost 4, with 15 bases in between. Per germline, CDR1 MGHRA and CDR2 YSYEKL. CDR3 length: 16 residues. The CDR3 reads CASSQDPGRGSYGYTF. DNA for the CDR3: TGCGCCAGCAGCCAAGATCCCGGCAGGGGAAGCTATGGCTACACCTTC.

The V gene is TRBV10-2, the J gene TRBJ2-1; TRBD2 agrees at 8 bases. This CDR3 has 14 amino acids. V lost 10 bases to trimming and J lost 10 bases; unmatched junction nucleotides: 15. Germline CDR1 is WSHSY and CDR2 is SAAADI. CDR3 bases: TGCGCCACCCGCCCGGGGGGGGGCTTGAGGGAGCAGTTCTTC. Translation: CATRPGGGLREQFF.

This chain connects TRBV6-1 to TRBJ1-1, with D uncertain. Trimming left V 3 bases short and J 2 bases short, with 7 bases between. The length of the CDR3 is 13 residues. Germline lookup yields CDR1 MNHNS and CDR2 SASEGT. The CDR3 DNA sequence: TGTGCCAGCAGTGAGGTCGGAAACACTGAAGCTTTCTTT. Protein sequence: CASSEVGNTEAFF.

The V call is TRBV7-9, the J call TRBJ1-1; no reliable D call. Germline V gene data show CDR1 as SEHNR and CDR2 as FQNEAQ (reference sequence). With 7 bases removed from V and 5 bases from J, the gap between germline ends came to 11 bases. The CDR3 covers 12 residues. In DNA, the CDR3 is TGTGCCAGCACGGCAGGAGGGACTGAAGCTTTCTTT. As protein: CASTAGGTEAFF.

V and J are TRBV5-4 and TRBJ1-4, with D perhaps matching TRBD1 (5 bases). Looked up from germline, CDR1 is SGHNT and CDR2 is YYREEE (reference sequence). V was cut by 1 base and J by 2 bases, with 12 bases left in between. The CDR3 is made up of 16 amino acids. This chain's CDR3 is CASSLLGDPTNEKLFF. As DNA, the CDR3 is TGTGCCAGCAGCTTGTTGGGGGACCCTACTAATGAAAAACTGTTTTTT.

By share, this clone counts as medium-sized. The gene calls are TRBV5-6 and TRBJ1-1, with TRBD1 matching over 8 bases. The germline gives CDR1 SGHDT, CDR2 YYEEEE. CDR3 length equals 15 residues. Trimming took 2 bases from V and 5 from J; bases not matched to a gene: 8. The CDR3 loop reads CASSLINRGGTEAFF. In DNA, the CDR3 is TGTGCCAGCAGCTTAATCAACAGGGGGGGAACTGAAGCTTTCTTT.

V usage is TRBV11-3 and J usage is TRBJ2-4; D possibly corresponds to TRBD2 (7 bases). Germline CDR1 and CDR2: SGHNT and YENEEA. The CDR3 spans 14 residues. The V and J ends lost 5 bases and 5 bases respectively, with 13 bases between them. This CDR3 is CASSLGGAENIQYF. CDR3 in DNA: TGTGCCAGCAGCCTAGGGGGGGCCGAAAACATTCAGTACTTC.

V usage is TRBV5-4 and J usage is TRBJ2-6; D remains unclear. The germline V gene has CDR1 SGHNT and CDR2 YYREEE (reference sequence). The CDR3 contains 14 residues. V lost 5 bases to trimming and J lost 6 bases, with 12 bases between them. The CDR3: CASSPSREANVLTF. The CDR3 nucleotides are TGTGCCAGCAGTCCCTCTAGGGAGGCCAACGTCCTGACTTTC.

This clone has just a few counts. This rearrangement joins TRBV4-3 to TRBJ1-4; 7 bases match TRBD1. Germline V gene sequence: CDR1 LGHNA, CDR2 YSLEER. The junction had 8 bases not matched to a gene; V was cut back by 2 bases and J by 5 bases. The CDR3 consists of 16 residues. CDR3 DNA: TGCGCCAGCAGCCAACAGAGGGGGCGCCGAAATGAAAAACTGTTTTTT. It translates to CASSQQRGRRNEKLFF.

This clone was counted only a few times. The rearrangement uses TRBV6-6 and TRBJ1-1; perhaps TRBD1 as D (5 bases). Germline V gene data show CDR1 as MNHNY and CDR2 as SVGAGI (reference sequence). This CDR3 region has 14 residues. V dropped 4 bases and J dropped 7 bases, with 16 bases sitting between them. Here the CDR3 reads CASSSLGGSGEAFF. For the CDR3, the DNA is TGTGCCAGCAGTTCCCTCGGGGGGAGTGGTGAAGCTTTCTTT.

CDR3 nucleotides: TGTGCCAGTAGTCTCTACACGGGGGACACTGAAGCTTTCTTT. Its translation is CASSLYTGDTEAFF. The chain links TRBV19 to TRBJ1-1; a possible D gene is TRBD1 (5 bases). V was clipped by 5 bases and J by 3 bases, with 13 bases between them. Germline loops: CDR1 LNHDA, CDR2 SQIVND (reference sequence). The CDR3 runs to 14 residues.

The rearrangement uses TRBV2 and TRBJ1-4, with 10 bases matching TRBD1. There are 18 residues in the CDR3. The V segment lost 8 bases and the J segment 0 bases; nucleotides outside the gene matches: 12. Germline loops: CDR1 SNHLY, CDR2 FYNNEI. CDR3 residues: CASGRTGGSITTNEKLFF. The CDR3 nucleotides read TGTGCCAGCGGAAGGACAGGGGGGTCTATAACAACTAATGAAAAACTGTTTTTT.

The chain carries TRBV7-6 and TRBJ1-5, with D perhaps TRBD1 (5 bases). Germline CDR1 and CDR2: SGHVS and FNYEAQ. This CDR3 comprises 14 residues. Trimming stripped 5 bases from V and 7 bases from J, with 15 bases between. CDR3 sequence (DNA): TGTGCCAGCAGCCCAAGGGGTCCGGGCCAGCCCCAGCATTTT. It translates to CASSPRGPGQPQHF.

The sample holds a few counts of this clone. The rearrangement joins TRBV7-2 to TRBJ1-6; no clear D. V lost 6 bases to trimming and J lost 10 bases, with 16 bases between them. CDR1 and CDR2 from the germline V gene are SGHTA and FQGNSA. The CDR3 is 14 amino acids. The CDR3 reads CASSPSQFASPLHF. The CDR3 DNA reads as TGTGCCAGCAGTCCTAGCCAATTCGCGTCACCCCTCCACTTT.

The V gene is TRBV9, the J gene TRBJ2-1; TRBD2 is a possible D gene (5 bases). V gave up 0 bases and J gave up 3 bases, with 13 bases separating them. The CDR3 is made up of 16 amino acids. The V gene's germline CDR1 is SGDLS and CDR2 YYNGEE. CDR3 sequence: CASSVGPGKGYNEQFF. CDR3 in DNA: TGTGCCAGCAGCGTAGGGCCGGGGAAGGGCTACAATGAGCAGTTCTTC.

This chain's CDR3 is CASSYGRYYGYTF. CDR3 bases: TGTGCCAGCAGCTATGGACGGTACTATGGCTACACCTTC. This chain uses TRBV5-6 with TRBJ1-2; the D is unclear. Germline loops: CDR1 SGHDT, CDR2 YYEEEE. Trimming left V 3 bases short and J 3 bases short, with 9 bases between. This CDR3 is 13 amino acids long.

J is TRBJ1-1 and V is TRBV5-1, with TRBD1 matching over 7 bases. Germline V CDR1 and CDR2: SGHRS, YFSETQ. The CDR3 length is 17 residues. Unmatched junction bases numbered 13, after V lost 0 bases and J lost 5 bases. The CDR3, as DNA: TGCGCCAGCAGCTTGGACAGGGGACATGATTGGTATACTGAAGCTTTCTTT. Its protein is CASSLDRGHDWYTEAFF.